This TCR beta chain was recovered during a study of cytomegalovirus exposure and HLA in healthy donors. Study findings and constraints: In a later analysis, across HLA loci, associated TCR counts were highest for DRB1, lowest for HLA-C.

The germline gives CDR1 SGDLS, CDR2 YYNGEE. Between the trimmed V and J ends, which lost 0 bases and 5 bases, there was a span of 15 bases. The CDR3 contains 15 residues. A word on this clone: Its specificity is unknown.

Healthy bone marrow donors made up the donors. At sampling all donors were nominally healthy, likely with unrecorded immune exposures. 13 Jbeta primers and 60 Vbeta primers were used for the PCR. Assay: immunoSEQ multiplex PCR; the TCRdb copy retains only in-frame clones and omits some. Here the sample spans over 150,000 clones, roughly 75% being singletons. Sequencing input: PBMCs. The clonotype was recovered from a man aged 18-30 years in good health and CMV-seronegative. This rearrangement joins TRBV9 to TRBJ2-7; perhaps TRBD1 as D (5 bases). CDR3 loop: CASSVEVGSRDEQYF. The CDR3 DNA sequence: TGTGCCAGCAGCGTAGAGGTTGGTAGCAGGGACGAGCAGTACTTC.